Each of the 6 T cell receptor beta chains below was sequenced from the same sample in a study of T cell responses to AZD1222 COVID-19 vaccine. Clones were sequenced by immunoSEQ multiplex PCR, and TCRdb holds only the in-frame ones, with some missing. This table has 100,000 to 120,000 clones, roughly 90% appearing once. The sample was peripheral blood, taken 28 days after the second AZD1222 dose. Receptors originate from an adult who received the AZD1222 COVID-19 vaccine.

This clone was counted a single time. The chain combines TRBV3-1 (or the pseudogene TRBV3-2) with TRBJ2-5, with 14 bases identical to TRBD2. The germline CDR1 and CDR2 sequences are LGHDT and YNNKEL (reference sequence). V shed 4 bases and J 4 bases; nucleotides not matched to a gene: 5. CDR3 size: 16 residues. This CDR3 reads CASSRGLAGGRETQYF. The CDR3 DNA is TGTGCCAGCAGCCGAGGACTAGCGGGAGGTCGAGAGACCCAGTACTTC.

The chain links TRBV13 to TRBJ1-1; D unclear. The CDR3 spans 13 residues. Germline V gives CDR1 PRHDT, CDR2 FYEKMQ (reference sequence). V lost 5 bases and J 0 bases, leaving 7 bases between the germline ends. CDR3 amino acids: CASSPTLNTEAFF. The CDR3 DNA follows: TGTGCCAGCAGCCCGACACTGAACACTGAAGCTTTCTTT.

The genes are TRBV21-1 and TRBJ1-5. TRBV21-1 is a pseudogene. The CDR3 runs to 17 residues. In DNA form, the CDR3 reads TGTGCCAGCAGCGCGCGATCGACCGAGTATAGCAATCAGCCCCAGCATTTT. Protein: CASSARSTEYSNQPQHF.

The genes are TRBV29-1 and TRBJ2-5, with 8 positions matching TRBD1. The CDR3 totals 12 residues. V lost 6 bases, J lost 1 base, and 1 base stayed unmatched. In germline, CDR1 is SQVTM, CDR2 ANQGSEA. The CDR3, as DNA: TGCAGCGTGGGGACAGGCCAAGAGACCCAGTACTTC. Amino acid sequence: CSVGTGQETQYF.

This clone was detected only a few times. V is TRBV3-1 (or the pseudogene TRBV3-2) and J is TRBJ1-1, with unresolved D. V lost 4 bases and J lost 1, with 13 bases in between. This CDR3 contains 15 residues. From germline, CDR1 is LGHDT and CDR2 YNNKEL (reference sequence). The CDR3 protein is CASSPTSGSNTEAFF. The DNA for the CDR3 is TGTGCCAGCAGCCCGACTTCGGGGTCGAACACTGAAGCTTTCTTT.

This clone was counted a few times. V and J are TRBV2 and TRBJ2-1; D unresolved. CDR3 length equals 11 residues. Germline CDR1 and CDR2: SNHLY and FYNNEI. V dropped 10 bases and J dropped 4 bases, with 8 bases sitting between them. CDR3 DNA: TGTGCCACCACGCGATACAATGAGCAGTTCTTC. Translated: CATTRYNEQFF.